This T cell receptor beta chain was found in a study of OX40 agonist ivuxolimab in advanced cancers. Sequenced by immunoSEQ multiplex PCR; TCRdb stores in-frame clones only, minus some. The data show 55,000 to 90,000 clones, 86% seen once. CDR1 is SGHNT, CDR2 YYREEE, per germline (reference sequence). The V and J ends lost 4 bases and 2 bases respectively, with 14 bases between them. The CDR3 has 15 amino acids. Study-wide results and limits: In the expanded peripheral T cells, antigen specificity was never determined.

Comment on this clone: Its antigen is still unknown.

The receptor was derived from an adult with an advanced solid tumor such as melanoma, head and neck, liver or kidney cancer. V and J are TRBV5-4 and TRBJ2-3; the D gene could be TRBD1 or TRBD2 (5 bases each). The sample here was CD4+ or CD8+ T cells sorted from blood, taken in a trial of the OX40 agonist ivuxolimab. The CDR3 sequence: CASSRVVGDTDTQYF. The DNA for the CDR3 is TGTGCCAGCAGCCGGGTGGTGGGGGACACAGATACGCAGTATTTT.